Listed here is a single T cell receptor beta chain. As yet, its antigen is unknown. Mismatch with germline at one junction end may stem from a read error. This sample's RNA came from whole unsorted tissue. This specimen belongs to a study of tumor and adjacent non-tumor tissue in lung cancer. Broader study findings: Tumor repertoires had a smaller top 100 clone share than normal lung.

Three rounds of nested PCR, following a modified ARM-PCR protocol, produced the TCRbeta library. Via MiXCR, TCRdb re-called the multiplex PCR reads, giving one row per CDR3 protein. The profile shows about 120,000 distinct CDR3 sequences, over 75% of them singletons. The V gene's germline CDR1 is ENHRY and CDR2 SYGVKD. CDR3 length: 15 residues. The chain links TRBV10-3 to TRBJ1-4; D is uncertain. Sequenced material: lung tumor tissue. This TCR was recovered from a man aged 70 or older with non-small cell lung cancer. As DNA, the CDR3 is TGTGCCATCAGTGATGGCCATGCAACTAAAGAAAAACTGTTTTTT. Its translation: CAISDGHATKEKLFF.